The 30 T cell receptor beta chains reported below all come from one sample, sequenced in a study of OX40 agonist ivuxolimab in advanced cancers. Measured with immunoSEQ multiplex PCR; TCRdb has only the in-frame clones, and not every one. The sample holds 60,000 to 85,000 clones, about 77% seen once. The sample was CD4+ or CD8+ T cells sorted from blood, taken in a trial of the OX40 agonist ivuxolimab. These TCRs come from an adult with an advanced solid tumor such as melanoma, head and neck, liver or kidney cancer.

This clone was detected a few times. The CDR3 sequence is CASSFKASSSNYGYTF. The DNA for the CDR3 is TGTGCCAGCAGCTTTAAGGCCAGCTCATCTAACTATGGCTACACCTTC. This sequence joins TRBV5-8 and TRBJ1-2; D gene uncertain. Germline V gene lookup returns CDR1 SGHTS and CDR2 YDEGEE. V was cut by 2 bases and J by 0 bases, with 14 bases left in between. This CDR3 contains 16 residues.

This clone appeared a few times. V usage is TRBV2 and J usage is TRBJ2-2, with 9 bases lining up with TRBD1. Germline CDR1 reads SNHLY; CDR2 reads FYNNEI. Trimming at V came to 2 bases and at J to 1 base, leaving 2 bases not matched to a gene. The CDR3 has 16 amino acids. As DNA, the CDR3 is TGTGCCAGCAGTGAATTGGGACAGGGGAACACCGGGGAGCTGTTTTTT. Protein sequence: CASSELGQGNTGELFF.

The V gene is TRBV19, the J gene TRBJ1-2; the D is unclear. In germline, CDR1 is LNHDA, CDR2 SQIVND (reference sequence). V was shortened by 3 bases and J by 7 bases, with 9 bases between the two germline ends. The CDR3 runs to 12 residues. The CDR3 coding sequence is TGTGCCAGTAGTATCCTCGGACTTGGCTACACCTTC. It is translated as CASSILGLGYTF.

The chain joins TRBV28 to TRBJ1-5; D uncertain. Per germline, CDR1 MDHEN and CDR2 SYDVKM. V lost 3 bases, J lost 4 bases, and 13 bases lay in between. This CDR3 contains 15 residues. The CDR3 DNA is TGTGCCAGCAGTTTTAGAGTAACAGTTAATCAGCCCCAGCATTTT. Protein: CASSFRVTVNQPQHF.

In its sample, this clone was seen once. The V and J genes are TRBV11-2 and TRBJ2-7; D call uncertain. V was pared by 5 bases and J by 2 bases, with 16 bases between. Germline assignment: CDR1 SGHAT and CDR2 FQNNGV. The CDR3 covers 15 residues. The CDR3 DNA sequence: TGTGCCAGCAGCGGGATTTTCGGCTTGGCCTACGAGCAGTACTTC. It yields the protein CASSGIFGLAYEQYF.

In this sample, this clone turned up once. The rearrangement uses TRBV7-8 and TRBJ2-7; TRBD1 agrees at 10 bases. Germline CDR1 and CDR2: SGHVS and FQNEAQ. The CDR3 loop spans 17 amino acids. Trimming at V came to 3 bases and at J to 3 bases, leaving 11 bases not matched to a gene. The chain's CDR3 is CASSFRDRGSFFYEQYF. CDR3 nucleotide sequence: TGTGCCAGCAGCTTTAGGGACAGGGGTTCTTTTTTCTACGAGCAGTACTTC. Full variable domain (outside the CDR3, taken from reference TRBV7-8 and TRBJ2-7): GAGVSQSPRYKVAKRGQDVALRCDPISGHVSLFWYQQALGQGPEFLTYFQNEAQLDKSGLPSDRFFAERPEGSVSTLKIQRTQQEDSAVYLCASSFRDRGSFFYEQYFGPGTRLTVT.

CDR3 in amino acids: CASSSPVYAGIFYNEQFF. The CDR3 DNA reads as TGTGCCAGCAGCTCCCCGGTTTACGCGGGAATTTTCTACAATGAGCAGTTCTTC. The chain carries TRBV11-2 and TRBJ2-1; D is possibly TRBD2 (6 bases). Germline CDR1 reads SGHAT; CDR2 reads FQNNGV. The CDR3 spans 18 residues. The V end was cut by 4 bases, the J end by 3 bases, with 22 bases between.

The V gene is TRBV28, the J gene TRBJ1-1, with TRBD1 as a possible D gene (5 bases). The CDR3 is 15 residues long. V shed 6 bases and J shed 1 base, with 15 bases lying between them. In germline, CDR1 is MDHEN, CDR2 SYDVKM. The CDR3 is CASRTLTGPNTEAFF. The CDR3, as DNA: TGTGCCAGCAGAACCCTCACAGGTCCGAACACTGAAGCTTTCTTT.

The DNA for the CDR3 is TGTGCCAGCAGCGTAGGCCTGGGAGGCCAGCCCCAGCATTTT. This sequence encodes CASSVGLGGQPQHF. This chain connects TRBV9 to TRBJ1-5; D gene uncertain. This CDR3 comprises 14 residues. The germline V gene encodes CDR1 SGDLS and CDR2 YYNGEE. Trimming stripped 0 bases from V and 7 bases from J, with 11 bases between. The full variable domain, rest sourced from reference TRBV9 and TRBJ1-5, is DSGVTQTPKHLITATGQRVTLRCSPRSGDLSVYWYQQSLDQGLQFLIQYYNGEERAKGNILERFSAQQFPDLHSELNLSSLELGDSALYFCASSVGLGGQPQHFGDGTRLSIL.

This sequence joins TRBV6-6 and TRBJ1-1; TRBD1 agrees at 8 bases. Trimming cost V 7 bases and J 5 bases; bases outside gene matches: 9. This CDR3 spans 14 amino acids. Per the germline V gene, CDR1 is MNHNY and CDR2 is SVGAGI (reference sequence). The CDR3 sequence: CASNARTGLTEAFF. DNA for the CDR3: TGTGCCAGCAACGCCCGGACAGGGTTGACTGAAGCTTTCTTT.

The chain combines TRBV10-3 with TRBJ2-1, with TRBD2 matching 14 bases. Germline lookup yields CDR1 ENHRY and CDR2 SYGVKD. The CDR3 is 16 amino acids. V lost 11 bases to trimming and J lost 8 bases; unmatched junction nucleotides: 14. The CDR3 nucleotides are TGTGCCGCGATGGCGGGACTAGCGGGGGCCGGGGATGAGCAGTTCTTC. This sequence encodes CAAMAGLAGAGDEQFF.

The chain links TRBV2 to TRBJ2-3, with 7 bases matching TRBD1. Germline V CDR1 and CDR2: SNHLY, FYNNEI. Trimming took 6 bases from V and 1 from J; bases not matched to a gene: 13. This CDR3 spans 17 amino acids. DNA of the CDR3: TGTGCCAGCAGCTTAACGGGACAGTTATGGGGCACAGATACGCAGTATTTT. Translating it yields CASSLTGQLWGTDTQYF.

The V gene is TRBV18, the J gene TRBJ2-7; 8 positions agree with TRBD1. The germline V gene has CDR1 KGHSH and CDR2 LQKENI. The CDR3 length is 16 residues. V lost 4 bases to trimming and J lost 6 bases; unmatched junction nucleotides: 14. CDR3 nucleotide sequence: TGTGCCAGCTCACTAGGGACAGGCTTGGGTCGTTCCGAGCAGTACTTC. Its protein is CASSLGTGLGRSEQYF.

The chain carries TRBV5-1 and TRBJ1-4; D not resolved. Trimming took 1 base from V and 4 from J, leaving 11 bases between them. CDR1 and CDR2 from the germline V gene are SGHRS and YFSETQ. This CDR3 has 15 amino acids. CDR3 region: CASSLSPGSNEKLFF. Here the CDR3 DNA reads TGCGCCAGCAGCTTGTCCCCGGGTAGTAATGAAAAACTGTTTTTT.

The V call is TRBV6-6, the J call TRBJ1-4; D ambiguous. The germline V gene encodes CDR1 MNHNY and CDR2 SVGAGI (reference sequence). The V end was cut by 7 bases, the J end by 3 bases, with 15 bases between. CDR3 length: 15 residues. CDR3 coding DNA: TGTGCCAGCACTTCCGAGAGAGGCTCTAATGAAAAACTGTTTTTT. Protein sequence: CASTSERGSNEKLFF.

In this sample, this clone turned up a few times. The junction differs from germline at one of its ends, possibly a read error. V gene TRBV7-3 combines with J gene TRBJ2-2; perhaps TRBD2 as D (6 bases). This CDR3 is built from 18 residues. Germline values: CDR1 SGHTA, CDR2 FQGTGA. CDR3 coding DNA: TGTGCCAGCAGCCCGCTCAGCCCCGGGCTAGCGAAAACCGGGGAGCTGTTTTTT. This translates into CASSPLSPGLAKTGELFF. The full variable domain, in which reference TRBV7-3 and TRBJ2-2 provide the parts outside the CDR3, is GAGVSQTPSNKVTEKGKYVELRCDPISGHTALYWYRQSLGQGPEFLIYFQGTGAADDSGLPNDRFFAVRPEGSVSTLKIQRTERGDSAVYLCASSPLSPGLAKTGELFFGEGSRLTVL.

The chain couples TRBV19 to TRBJ2-1, with TRBD1 matching over 8 bases. CDR1 and CDR2 from the germline V gene are LNHDA and SQIVND (reference sequence). Trimming removed 4 bases from V and 5 bases from J; junction bases left unmatched: 1. This CDR3 has 13 residues. The CDR3 DNA reads TGTGCCAGTAGTACGGACAGGGACAATGAGCAGTTCTTC. Amino acid sequence: CASSTDRDNEQFF.

The chain has TRBV6-5 and TRBJ1-1, with a tentative D call TRBD1 (5 bases). V dropped 3 bases and J dropped 4 bases, with 9 bases sitting between them. The CDR3 is 13 amino acids. Germline V lookup: CDR1 MNHEY, CDR2 SVGAGI. This chain's CDR3 is CASSYVGGTEAFF. The CDR3 DNA sequence: TGTGCCAGCAGTTATGTCGGGGGCACTGAAGCTTTCTTT.

The chain recombines TRBV5-1 with TRBJ1-6; no clear D. With 0 bases removed from V and 13 bases from J, the gap between germline ends came to 11 bases. This CDR3 is 13 amino acids long. The germline gives CDR1 SGHRS, CDR2 YFSETQ. CDR3 sequence (DNA): TGCGCCAGCAGCTTGGAATCACGAAGCCCCCTCCACTTT. Protein: CASSLESRSPLHF.

The chain is built from TRBV2 and TRBJ2-5; D perhaps matches TRBD1 (5 bases). Deletions cut 6 bases from V and 0 bases from J, with 11 bases between. The CDR3 contains 14 residues. Germline CDR1 SNHLY, CDR2 FYNNEI. The CDR3 protein is CASRKTVNQETQYF. CDR3 nucleotides: TGTGCCAGCAGGAAGACAGTTAACCAAGAGACCCAGTACTTC.

This chain connects TRBV11-3 to TRBJ2-1, with D perhaps TRBD2 (6 bases). Germline assignment: CDR1 SGHNT and CDR2 YENEEA. Trimming removed 5 bases at V and 10 bases at J, with 12 bases between. The CDR3 is 12 amino acids. Here the CDR3 reads CASSLLGGEQFF. The CDR3 coding sequence is TGTGCCAGCAGCCTTTTGGGGGGAGAGCAGTTCTTC.

The chain joins TRBV14 to TRBJ1-3; no clear D gene. Germline lookup yields CDR1 SGHDN and CDR2 FVKESK. This CDR3 is built from 15 residues. V dropped 1 base and J dropped 1 base, with 8 bases sitting between them. The CDR3, as DNA: TGTGCCAGCAGCCAAGTTCTTTCATCTGGAAACACCATATATTTT. This gives the protein CASSQVLSSGNTIYF.

This chain connects TRBV2 to TRBJ2-2, with 7 bases matching TRBD1. Germline V gives CDR1 SNHLY, CDR2 FYNNEI. J was trimmed by 1 base and V by 6 bases; bases with no gene match: 5. This CDR3 contains 15 residues. This chain's CDR3 is CASSATGVNTGELFF. CDR3 sequence (DNA): TGTGCCAGCAGCGCCACAGGGGTGAACACCGGGGAGCTGTTTTTT.

This clone was recorded only once. The chain carries TRBV19 and TRBJ1-5; D ambiguous. The CDR3 contains 15 residues. Trimming removed 3 bases at V and 7 bases at J, with 16 bases between. Per the germline V gene, CDR1 is LNHDA and CDR2 is SQIVND (reference sequence). The CDR3 is CASSMVGAIGQPQHF. CDR3 nucleotide sequence: TGTGCCAGTAGTATGGTCGGCGCAATAGGACAGCCCCAGCATTTT.

This clone showed up just a few times. A much larger clone is a single base away; this may be a read error. In the same sample, other DNA sequences code for this CDR3. The chain has TRBV10-3 and TRBJ1-2; D is unclear. This CDR3 region has 12 residues. CDR1 and CDR2 from the germline V gene are ENHRY and SYGVKD. Trimming stripped 2 bases from V and 3 bases from J, with 4 bases between. The DNA of the CDR3 is TGTGCCATCAGTGAGCAGGACTATGGCTACACCTTC. Translation gives CAISEQDYGYTF.

This clone was seen ten or more times. The rearrangement joins TRBV30 to TRBJ2-2; TRBD1 matches at 10 bases. Germline V CDR1 and CDR2: GTSNPN, SVGIG (reference sequence). The CDR3 has 14 residues. V lost 6 bases to trimming and J lost 0 bases; unmatched junction nucleotides: 1. CDR3 sequence (DNA): TGTGCCTGCGGACAGGGGGCGAACACCGGGGAGCTGTTTTTT. Its protein product is CACGQGANTGELFF.

This rearrangement joins TRBV19 to TRBJ2-2, with 12 bases matching TRBD1. The germline gives CDR1 LNHDA, CDR2 SQIVND (reference sequence). This CDR3 has 16 residues. The V gene end was trimmed by 7 bases and the J gene end by 7 bases; junction bases not matched to a gene: 10. This CDR3 reads CASNRRGTGGFGELFF. CDR3 DNA sequence: TGTGCCAGTAACCGCCGGGGGACAGGGGGCTTCGGGGAGCTGTTTTTT.

The sample holds a few counts of this clone. V and J are TRBV2 and TRBJ1-6; TRBD1 matches 9 bases. CDR3 size: 14 residues. Germline CDR1 SNHLY, CDR2 FYNNEI. Trimming cost V 5 bases and J 10 bases; bases outside gene matches: 6. The CDR3 is CASSPGTGTSPLHF. CDR3 coding DNA: TGTGCCAGCAGTCCCGGGACAGGGACATCACCCCTCCACTTT.

The chain carries TRBV6-1 and TRBJ2-5; TRBD1 matches at 11 bases. Unmatched junction bases numbered 3, after V lost 4 bases and J lost 5 bases. Germline V gene sequence: CDR1 MNHNS, CDR2 SASEGT. This CDR3 is 14 amino acids long. The CDR3 is CASSVDRGPETQYF. The CDR3 DNA follows: TGTGCCAGCAGTGTGGACAGGGGGCCCGAGACCCAGTACTTC.

The V call is TRBV5-1, the J call TRBJ1-4; TRBD1 aligns across 10 bases. From germline, CDR1 is SGHRS and CDR2 YFSETQ. The V segment lost 1 base and the J segment 8 bases; nucleotides outside the gene matches: 11. The CDR3 sequence is 17 residues long. CDR3 amino acids: CASSLSGQGTAREKLFF. CDR3 DNA: TGCGCCAGCAGCTTGTCGGGACAGGGGACAGCAAGGGAAAAACTGTTTTTT.